This TCR beta chain comes out of a study of cytomegalovirus exposure and HLA in healthy donors. Whole-study results and caveats: Analysis was performed later, and it showed HLA-associated TCR beta chains to be more clonally expanded than equally common others. CMV serostatus was the only immune exposure information that was available. In a later analysis, at a false discovery rate of 0.05, 16,951 TCR beta sequences were associated with HLA alleles.

Note on this clone: Its target is unknown.

The PCR was carried out with 60 Vbeta primers and 13 Jbeta primers. The method was immunoSEQ multiplex PCR; TCRdb's version includes in-frame clones alone and lacks a portion of them. Of 80,000 to 95,000 clones listed, about 60% are singletons. Germline CDR1 SEHNR, CDR2 FQNEAQ (reference sequence). V lost 5 bases to trimming and J lost 9 bases; unmatched junction nucleotides: 11. The CDR3 is 15 residues long. The sequence was collected from a woman aged 25 to 39 in good health and CMV-seronegative. Sequenced sample: PBMCs. The chain joins TRBV7-9 to TRBJ2-1; 9 positions match TRBD2. The CDR3 reads CASSATSGLLIEQFF. The DNA for the CDR3 is TGTGCCAGCAGCGCGACTAGCGGACTACTGATTGAGCAGTTCTTC.